One and the same sample provided the 30 T cell receptor beta chains below, sequenced in a study of blood T cell repertoires in COVID-19. The data were produced by immunoSEQ multiplex PCR, yet TCRdb's version contains in-frame clones alone and is incomplete. The profile shows 120,000 to 150,000 clones, 75% to 90% of them singletons. Sequencing was performed on peripheral blood. These receptors all come from a man aged 60 to 69 with active or convalescent COVID-19.

A remark on this clone: One end of the junction is discordant with germline, which a read error may explain. This rearrangement joins TRBV11-2 to TRBJ2-1; D gene ambiguous. The CDR3 loop spans 13 amino acids. CDR1 and CDR2 from the germline V gene are SGHAT and FQNNGV. In DNA, the CDR3 is TGTGCCAGCACCTTACTCCGGATCGGGGAGCAGTTCTTC. Amino acid sequence: CASTLLRIGEQFF.

This rearrangement joins TRBV7-9 to TRBJ1-2; a possible D gene is TRBD1 (5 bases). Trimming cost V 4 bases and J 1 base, with 10 bases left between them. Germline CDR1 SEHNR, CDR2 FQNEAQ (reference sequence). This CDR3 has 14 amino acids. The CDR3 region is CASSSSGGNYGYTF. CDR3 bases: TGTGCCAGCAGCTCCAGCGGGGGTAACTATGGCTACACCTTC.

The CDR3 coding sequence is TGTGCCAGCAGTTACGAACAGGGGGCGGACGAGCAGTACTTC. Its translation is CASSYEQGADEQYF. This rearrangement joins TRBV6-5 to TRBJ2-7; 9 nucleotides align to TRBD1. The CDR3 covers 14 residues. Germline CDR1 and CDR2: MNHEY and SVGAGI. J lost 5 bases, V lost 2 bases, and 4 bases had no gene match.

This clone showed up just once. V usage is TRBV5-1 and J usage is TRBJ2-3, with 8 bases fitting TRBD2. V dropped 5 bases and J dropped 4; count of bases not matched to a gene: 12. CDR1 SGHRS and CDR2 YFSETQ come from the germline V gene. CDR3 size: 16 residues. The CDR3 DNA reads TGCGCCAGCAGAAAGCAAGCGGGAGTCGCCGCAGATACGCAGTATTTT. Its translation: CASRKQAGVAADTQYF.

V gene TRBV28 combines with J gene TRBJ2-3; 9 bases are shared with TRBD2. Losses at the gene ends were 2 bases for V and 1 base for J; bases not matched to a gene: 1. CDR1 and CDR2 from the germline V gene are MDHEN and SYDVKM. The CDR3 covers 15 residues. The DNA of the CDR3 is TGTGCCAGCAGTTTACAGCGGGAGGGCACAGATACGCAGTATTTT. Residues: CASSLQREGTDTQYF.

This chain connects TRBV19 to TRBJ1-5, with TRBD1 as a possible D gene (6 bases). The CDR3 runs to 16 residues. The V and J ends lost 5 bases and 6 bases respectively, with 20 bases between them. Germline CDR1 reads LNHDA; CDR2 reads SQIVND (reference sequence). Here the CDR3 DNA reads TGTGCCAGTAGTCCACCGGACAGAGGGAAGAGTCAGCCCCAGCATTTT. This gives the protein CASSPPDRGKSQPQHF.

V gene TRBV6-5 combines with J gene TRBJ2-1; weak D call: TRBD1 (5 bases). V was cut by 0 bases and J by 8 bases, with 17 bases left in between. This CDR3 is 16 amino acids long. Germline CDR1 is MNHEY and CDR2 is SVGAGI. CDR3 loop: CASSYSDTALRDEQFF. In DNA form, the CDR3 reads TGTGCCAGCAGTTACTCGGACACCGCTCTTAGGGATGAGCAGTTCTTC.

This chain joins TRBV3-1 (or the pseudogene TRBV3-2) and TRBJ2-7; 12 bases agree with TRBD2. The germline V gene encodes CDR1 LGHDT and CDR2 YNNKEL (reference sequence). V dropped 7 bases and J dropped 4; count of bases not matched to a gene: 5. The CDR3 is made up of 14 amino acids. DNA of the CDR3: TGTGCCAGCACACCCGGGACTAGCGGGTACGAGCAGTACTTC. Residues: CASTPGTSGYEQYF.

J is TRBJ2-5 and V is TRBV24-1; D is perhaps TRBD2 (5 bases). V shed 6 bases and J shed 1 base, with 17 bases lying between them. Germline assignment: CDR1 KGHDR and CDR2 SFDVKD. CDR3 length: 16 residues. The CDR3 DNA follows: TGTGCCACCAGTTCAGGAGGTGGACGGATCCAAGAGACCCAGTACTTC. Its translation: CATSSGGGRIQETQYF.

The rearrangement uses TRBV20-1 and TRBJ1-2; no definite D call. Germline-derived CDR1 and CDR2 are DFQATT and SNEGSKA (reference sequence). The CDR3 is 13 residues long. V was cut by 3 bases and J by 2 bases, with 10 bases left in between. As DNA, the CDR3 is TGCAGTGCTAGTTTCGGGGTCAACTATGGCTACACCTTC. This sequence encodes CSASFGVNYGYTF.

This chain connects TRBV5-5 to TRBJ2-1, with D perhaps matching TRBD1 (5 bases). CDR1 is SGHKS and CDR2 is YYEKEE in the germline V gene (reference sequence). V lost 2 bases to trimming and J lost 7 bases, with 16 bases between them. The CDR3 contains 15 residues. CDR3 protein: CASSFFPGQSNEQFF. CDR3 DNA sequence: TGTGCCAGCAGCTTTTTTCCAGGGCAGTCGAATGAGCAGTTCTTC.

The chain has TRBV11-2 and TRBJ2-7, with TRBD1 as a possible D gene (5 bases). The CDR3 has 13 residues. Trimming left V 4 bases short and J 4 bases short, with 11 bases between. Germline CDR1 is SGHAT and CDR2 is FQNNGV. This CDR3 reads CASSSNRQYEQYF. CDR3 sequence (DNA): TGTGCCAGCAGCTCAAACAGACAGTACGAGCAGTACTTC.

The V gene is TRBV18, the J gene TRBJ2-5, with TRBD1 matching over 7 bases. The CDR3 runs to 14 residues. Unmatched junction bases numbered 6, after V lost 3 bases and J lost 5 bases. Germline CDR1 is KGHSH and CDR2 is LQKENI. The CDR3 loop is CASSPTGLLETQYF. CDR3 coding DNA: TGTGCCAGCTCACCGACAGGGCTTTTGGAGACCCAGTACTTC.

The gene calls are TRBV24-1 and TRBJ2-7; tentative D call: TRBD2 (6 bases). The V gene's germline CDR1 is KGHDR and CDR2 SFDVKD. This CDR3 region has 12 residues. The ends were cut back, 9 bases at V and 2 bases at J, with 10 bases in the middle. The CDR3 reads CATGGSTYEQYF. CDR3 DNA sequence: TGTGCCACCGGGGGGAGTACCTACGAGCAGTACTTC.

The CDR3 sequence is CASGGQPYNSPLHF. Here the CDR3 DNA reads TGTGCCAGCGGGGGACAGCCCTATAATTCACCCCTCCACTTT. J is TRBJ1-6 and V is TRBV6-5; TRBD1 matches at 7 bases. The J segment lost 2 bases and the V segment lost 8 bases, leaving 3 bases of the junction unmatched. In germline, CDR1 is MNHEY, CDR2 SVGAGI. There are 14 residues in the CDR3.

J is TRBJ2-6 and V is TRBV5-1; D not certain. CDR1 and CDR2 from the germline V gene are SGHRS and YFSETQ. V was cut by 0 bases and J by 2 bases, with 6 bases left in between. This CDR3 contains 15 residues. CDR3 DNA sequence: TGCGCCAGCAGCTTGGAGCAGGCTGGGGCCAACGTCCTGACTTTC. Amino acids: CASSLEQAGANVLTF.

This clone was detected only a few times. The rearrangement links TRBV9 to TRBJ1-6; D may be TRBD1 (5 bases). The CDR3 covers 14 residues. The germline gives CDR1 SGDLS, CDR2 YYNGEE. V dropped 2 bases and J dropped 5 bases, with 8 bases sitting between them. This CDR3 is CASSVPGNNSPLHF. In DNA, the CDR3 is TGTGCCAGCAGCGTCCCAGGGAATAATTCACCCCTCCACTTT.

J is TRBJ1-4 and V is TRBV28; D is undetermined. Trimming took 8 bases from V and 0 from J, leaving 16 bases between them. CDR3 length: 16 residues. CDR1 and CDR2 (germline): MDHEN, SYDVKM. The CDR3: CASRVAAAATNEKLFF. CDR3 sequence (DNA): TGTGCCAGCCGGGTCGCGGCGGCTGCAACTAATGAAAAACTGTTTTTT.

The V and J genes are TRBV7-2 and TRBJ2-7, with D possibly matching TRBD1 (5 bases). CDR3 length equals 14 residues. CDR1 is SGHTA and CDR2 is FQGNSA in the germline V gene. V dropped 5 bases and J dropped 2 bases, with 13 bases sitting between them. CDR3 nucleotides: TGTGCCAGCAGCCCAGAGGACACTACCTACGAGCAGTACTTC. Protein product: CASSPEDTTYEQYF.

The V gene is TRBV19, the J gene TRBJ1-1, with 10 bases matching TRBD1. The CDR3 covers 16 residues. Germline CDR1 LNHDA, CDR2 SQIVND (reference sequence). With 9 bases clipped from V and 5 bases from J, the junction kept 15 bases outside the gene matches. CDR3 DNA sequence: TGTGCCAGCACAGGAGGGACAGGGGAAGGACTAACTGAAGCTTTCTTT. As protein: CASTGGTGEGLTEAFF.

The rearrangement joins TRBV18 to TRBJ2-6, with D unresolved. The CDR3 spans 18 residues. From germline, CDR1 is KGHSH and CDR2 LQKENI. V gave up 2 bases and J gave up 0 bases, with 14 bases separating them. The CDR3 DNA is TGTGCCAGCTCACCATACCGACTGGGTGGCTCTGGGGCCAACGTCCTGACTTTC. This sequence encodes CASSPYRLGGSGANVLTF.

The genes are TRBV5-1 and TRBJ2-7; tentatively, D is TRBD1 (8 bases). The germline CDR1 and CDR2 sequences are SGHRS and YFSETQ. The CDR3 totals 14 residues. Trimming removed 5 bases from V and 4 bases from J, with 16 bases in between. The CDR3 DNA is TGCGCCAGCAGTCTAACAGGGGGGGATTACGAGCAGTACTTC. Its protein product is CASSLTGGDYEQYF.

The chain joins TRBV28 to TRBJ2-2; 10 bases are a match to TRBD1. CDR3 length: 14 amino acids. The trim removed 6 bases at V and 4 bases at J, leaving 2 bases unmatched. Germline V gene lookup returns CDR1 MDHEN and CDR2 SYDVKM. The CDR3 loop reads CASRTGGGTGELFF. CDR3 DNA: TGTGCCAGCAGGACAGGGGGCGGCACCGGGGAGCTGTTTTTT.

Only one count was recorded for this clone. This chain links TRBV11-1 with TRBJ2-1, with D tentatively TRBD2 (5 bases). This CDR3 contains 16 residues. Trimming took 2 bases from V and 3 from J, leaving 14 bases between them. CDR1 is SGHAT, CDR2 FQDESV, per germline (reference sequence). The DNA for the CDR3 is TGTGCCAGCAGCTTAACGGTGGGTAGCGACTACAATGAGCAGTTCTTC. Residues: CASSLTVGSDYNEQFF.

V and J are TRBV28 and TRBJ2-7; the match to TRBD2 covers 12 bases. CDR3 length: 14 amino acids. V shed 6 bases and J 6 bases; nucleotides not matched to a gene: 6. Germline V gene lookup returns CDR1 MDHEN and CDR2 SYDVKM. CDR3 bases: TGTGCCAGCAGGACGACTAGCGGGAGCGGCGAGCAGTACTTC. It translates to CASRTTSGSGEQYF.

V gene TRBV9 combines with J gene TRBJ2-2; 11 bases fit TRBD2. The germline V gene encodes CDR1 SGDLS and CDR2 YYNGEE. This CDR3 contains 17 residues. The junction had 6 bases not matched to a gene; V was cut back by 0 bases and J by 5 bases. CDR3 DNA sequence: TGTGCCAGCAGCGTAGATAGCGGGAGGGCCGGAACCGGGGAGCTGTTTTTT. Protein sequence: CASSVDSGRAGTGELFF.

In its sample, this clone was seen once. The chain uses TRBV2 and TRBJ2-7, with D possibly TRBD2 on 6 matching bases. Germline V gene sequence: CDR1 SNHLY, CDR2 FYNNEI. This CDR3 is 15 amino acids long. V dropped 3 bases and J dropped 9 bases, with 21 bases sitting between them. CDR3 sequence: CASSDQGVEGRVQYF. DNA of the CDR3: TGTGCCAGCAGTGATCAAGGAGTGGAGGGCCGAGTGCAGTACTTC.

This clone has more than one count but fewer than ten. V and J are TRBV6-1 and TRBJ1-2; D perhaps matches TRBD1 (5 bases). Germline CDR1 and CDR2: MNHNS and SASEGT. Trimming shortened V by 3 bases and J by 7 bases, and 12 bases separated the two germline ends. The CDR3 covers 13 residues. CDR3 DNA sequence: TGTGCCAGCAGTGATTGGGGGGGTTCTGGCTACACCTTC. As protein: CASSDWGGSGYTF.

There are a few counts of this clone. The chain employs TRBV6-1 and TRBJ2-7, with 7 bases aligning to TRBD2. Trimming took 1 base from V and 0 from J; bases not matched to a gene: 6. The V gene's germline CDR1 is MNHNS and CDR2 SASEGT. CDR3 length: 16 residues. The CDR3 is CASSEGWGLPSYEQYF. The CDR3 nucleotides read TGTGCCAGCAGTGAAGGGTGGGGACTACCCTCCTACGAGCAGTACTTC.

Here the CDR3 reads CASSLDGTGGQETQYF. As DNA, the CDR3 is TGTGCCAGCAGCTTAGACGGGACAGGGGGCCAAGAGACCCAGTACTTC. The V and J genes are TRBV7-9 and TRBJ2-5, with TRBD1 matching 11 bases. V gave up 1 base and J gave up 1 base; unmatched junction bases: 2. CDR3 size: 16 residues. The germline V gene has CDR1 SEHNR and CDR2 FQNEAQ (reference sequence).